A selection of T cell receptor beta chains follows, all from one sample in a study of blood T cell repertoires in COVID-19. The repertoire was sequenced with immunoSEQ multiplex PCR; TCRdb's copy has only in-frame clones and lacks some. Of about 300,000 clones listed, about nine tenths are singletons. The material sequenced was PBMCs or T cells enriched from blood (not recorded which). These TCRs come from a man in his thirties or forties who had recovered from COVID-19. Both conserved end residues are part of each CDR3. Fields, in order: clone size, V gene, J gene, D gene, CDR3 DNA, CDR3 protein. A D gene is named only where the DNA matches it firmly. Rows may omit the clone size; those that give it use once, few, many or a size class.

size: NA; V: TRBV6-5; J: TRBJ1-6; D: TRBD1; DNA: TGTGCCAGCAGTTCAGGACAGGGGTTTTCACCCCTCCACTTT; CDR3: CASSSGQGFSPLHF
size: NA; V: TRBV7-2; J: TRBJ2-1; D: TRBD2; DNA: TGTGCCAGCAGCTTAGATTGGACTAGAGGCTACAATGAGCAGTTCTTC; CDR3: CASSLDWTRGYNEQFF
size: NA; V: TRBV11-2; J: TRBJ2-7; D: NA; DNA: TGTGCCAGCAGCTTCCCAGGGTTTTACGAGCAGTACTTC; CDR3: CASSFPGFYEQYF
size: NA; V: TRBV24-1; J: TRBJ1-2; D: TRBD1; DNA: TGTGCCACCAGTGATGCGACAGGGACCTATGGCTACACCTTC; CDR3: CATSDATGTYGYTF
size: NA; V: TRBV4-1; J: TRBJ2-7; D: NA; DNA: TGCGCCAGCAGCCAAGGGTTGGGGGCTACAGTATCCTACGAGCAGTACTTC; CDR3: CASSQGLGATVSYEQYF
size: NA; V: TRBV6-5; J: TRBJ1-6; D: NA; DNA: TGTGCCAGCCGTCGGACAGAAAATTCACCCCTCCACTTT; CDR3: CASRRTENSPLHF
size: NA; V: TRBV2; J: TRBJ1-6; D: NA; DNA: TGTGCCAGCCGGGGGGCGGGGGGCACATCACCCCTCCACTTT; CDR3: CASRGAGGTSPLHF
size: NA; V: TRBV5-4; J: TRBJ2-5; D: NA; DNA: TGTGCCAGCAGCGGGGGGCAGGGGGTGTGGGAGACCCAGTACTTC; CDR3: CASSGGQGVWETQYF
size: NA; V: TRBV28; J: TRBJ2-4; D: NA; DNA: TGTGCCAGCAGCCCTTTCGACAGCAACCTAAACATTCAGTACTTC; CDR3: CASSPFDSNLNIQYF
size: NA; V: TRBV5-4; J: TRBJ2-1; D: TRBD2; DNA: TGTGCCAGCAGCCCGGGGGTCGCTAGCGGGGAAGAGCAGTTCTTC; CDR3: CASSPGVASGEEQFF
size: NA; V: TRBV28; J: TRBJ1-4; D: NA; DNA: TGTGCCAGCTATAGACGGCGGGGGCTGGATGAAAAACTGTTTTTT; CDR3: CASYRRRGLDEKLFF
size: NA; V: TRBV5-1; J: TRBJ1-1; D: NA; DNA: TGCGCCAGCAGCTACCTCGGGGGGGAGAACACTGAAGCTTTCTTT; CDR3: CASSYLGGENTEAFF
size: once; V: TRBV18; J: TRBJ2-7; D: NA; DNA: TGTGCCAGCTCACAACCGGCTGAGGGGGCCTACGAGCAGTACTTC; CDR3: CASSQPAEGAYEQYF
size: once; V: TRBV19; J: TRBJ1-1; D: NA; DNA: TGTGCCAGTAGTTTCGCTAGGGGGACTGAAGCTTTCTTT; CDR3: CASSFARGTEAFF
size: once; V: TRBV6-5; J: TRBJ2-1; D: TRBD2; DNA: TGTGCCAGCAGCCTAGCGGGGGCAACCTACAATGAGCAGTTCTTC; CDR3: CASSLAGATYNEQFF
size: NA; V: TRBV28; J: TRBJ2-2; D: TRBD2; DNA: TGTGCCAGCAGTCCCAGCGGGGGGGGAGCCGGGGAGCTGTTTTTT; CDR3: CASSPSGGGAGELFF
size: NA; V: TRBV18; J: TRBJ2-7; D: NA; DNA: TGTGCCAGCTCACCACAAGAGGTCCTCGCTACCTACGAGCAGTACTTC; CDR3: CASSPQEVLATYEQYF
size: NA; V: TRBV6-1; J: TRBJ1-1; D: TRBD1; DNA: TGTGCCAGCAGTGATCGAGGAGGGACAGTTGAAGCTTTCTTT; CDR3: CASSDRGGTVEAFF
size: NA; V: TRBV10-2; J: TRBJ1-2; D: NA; DNA: TGCGCCAGCAGTGACTGGCTCGCTAACTATGGCTACACCTTC; CDR3: CASSDWLANYGYTF
size: NA; V: TRBV6-5; J: TRBJ2-2; D: NA; DNA: TGTGCCAGCAGTCGCTTTGGGGGGTCCGGGGAGCTGTTTTTT; CDR3: CASSRFGGSGELFF
size: NA; V: TRBV4-2; J: TRBJ2-7; D: TRBD2; DNA: TGTGCCAGCAGCCAGGTAGCGGGGTCCTACGAGCAGTACTTC; CDR3: CASSQVAGSYEQYF
size: NA; V: TRBV27; J: TRBJ1-2; D: NA; DNA: TGTGCCAGCAGTTTTCGGGCTAACTATGGCTACACCTTC; CDR3: CASSFRANYGYTF
size: NA; V: TRBV7-9; J: TRBJ1-6; D: NA; DNA: TGTGCCAGCAGCCCTACAGGGAGCTCCTATAATTCACCCCTCCACTTT; CDR3: CASSPTGSSYNSPLHF
size: NA; V: TRBV24-1; J: TRBJ2-3; D: NA; DNA: TGTGCCACCAATTCAAACAGCGATACGCAGTATTTT; CDR3: CATNSNSDTQYF
size: few; V: TRBV2; J: TRBJ2-3; D: NA; DNA: TGTGCCAGCAACTTGAATACGCAGTATTTT; CDR3: CASNLNTQYF
size: NA; V: TRBV28; J: TRBJ2-3; D: NA; DNA: TGTGCCAGCAGCGGGGACATTGGCTACACAGATACGCAGTATTTT; CDR3: CASSGDIGYTDTQYF
size: NA; V: TRBV7-9; J: TRBJ2-7; D: NA; DNA: TGTGCCAGCAGCTCCAGTCTAGCGAATAGTGACTACGAGCAGTACTTC; CDR3: CASSSSLANSDYEQYF
size: few; V: TRBV18; J: TRBJ1-1; D: TRBD1; DNA: TGTGCCAGCTCACCAGGACAGGGGAACACTGAAGCTTTCTTT; CDR3: CASSPGQGNTEAFF
size: NA; V: TRBV20-1; J: TRBJ1-5; D: NA; DNA: TGCAGTGTCCCACGACAAGGGCCCCAGCATTTT; CDR3: CSVPRQGPQHF
size: many; V: TRBV18; J: TRBJ1-5; D: NA; DNA: TGTGCCAGCTCCCCTACGTTCCCCCCTCCTCAGGGAAGCAATCAGCCCCAGCATTTT; CDR3: CASSPTFPPPQGSNQPQHF
size: NA; V: TRBV19; J: TRBJ1-4; D: NA; DNA: TGTGCCAGTAGTGCAGGGTCAGCAACCGAGGAAAAACTGTTTTTT; CDR3: CASSAGSATEEKLFF
size: NA; V: TRBV19; J: TRBJ1-3; D: TRBD1; DNA: TGTGCCAGTAGTATAGCCTCGACAGGGGCGAACACCATATATTTT; CDR3: CASSIASTGANTIYF
size: NA; V: TRBV5-1; J: TRBJ1-1; D: TRBD1; DNA: TGCGCCAGCAGCCAAAAAATACTAGGGACAGGGAAGACGAACACTGAAGCTTTCTTT; CDR3: CASSQKILGTGKTNTEAFF
size: NA; V: TRBV28; J: TRBJ1-3; D: NA; DNA: TGTGCCAGCAGTTTACAGCGGGGGCGAGGAAACACCATATATTTT; CDR3: CASSLQRGRGNTIYF
size: once; V: TRBV5-1; J: TRBJ2-7; D: TRBD1; DNA: TGCGCCAGCAGCTTAACAGGGGGCACCCCCTACGAGCAGTACTTC; CDR3: CASSLTGGTPYEQYF
size: NA; V: TRBV18; J: TRBJ2-1; D: TRBD2; DNA: TGTGCCAGCTCACCACGGCGGGGGGGCCATTACAATGAGCAGTTCTTC; CDR3: CASSPRRGGHYNEQFF
size: once; V: TRBV30; J: TRBJ2-5; D: TRBD2; DNA: TGTGCCTCGCGGGGGCAAGAGACCCAGTACTTC; CDR3: CASRGQETQYF
size: NA; V: TRBV18; J: TRBJ1-1; D: TRBD1; DNA: TGTGCCAGCTCTCGAACAGGGGAAGGGGGGATGAACACTGAAGCTTTCTTT; CDR3: CASSRTGEGGMNTEAFF
size: NA; V: TRBV19; J: TRBJ2-3; D: NA; DNA: TGTGCCAGTAGTAGCGGGACCCACCTTAGCACAGATACGCAGTATTTT; CDR3: CASSSGTHLSTDTQYF
size: NA; V: TRBV6-5; J: TRBJ2-1; D: NA; DNA: TGTGCCAGCCGAAGAGGAGGGTCCAATGAGCAGTTCTTC; CDR3: CASRRGGSNEQFF
size: NA; V: TRBV3-1/TRBV3-2; J: TRBJ1-3; D: NA; DNA: TGTGCCAGCAGCCAACCGGACGGCGGGGGAAACACCATATATTTT; CDR3: CASSQPDGGGNTIYF
size: NA; V: TRBV28; J: TRBJ2-2; D: NA; DNA: TGTGCCAGCAGTTTGTATCTAGAATCCGGGGAGCTGTTTTTT; CDR3: CASSLYLESGELFF
size: NA; V: TRBV11-2; J: TRBJ2-1; D: TRBD1; DNA: TGTGCCAGCAGCTTGGGACAGGTCGGCCACAATGAGCAGTTCTTC; CDR3: CASSLGQVGHNEQFF
size: NA; V: TRBV23-1; J: TRBJ2-1; D: TRBD1; DNA: TGCGCCAGCAGTCAATCGCTCGGTTTCACGAATCGGGACAGGGCGGATGGTGAGCAGTTCTTC; CDR3: CASSQSLGFTNRDRADGEQFF
size: NA; V: TRBV25-1; J: TRBJ2-5; D: TRBD2; DNA: TGTGCCAGCTCCCCTTGGACTAGACAAGAGACCCAGTACTTC; CDR3: CASSPWTRQETQYF
size: once; V: TRBV5-1; J: TRBJ2-3; D: NA; DNA: TGCGCCAGCAGCTTGGCCGGCGGGACCACAGATACGCAGTATTTT; CDR3: CASSLAGGTTDTQYF
size: NA; V: TRBV27; J: TRBJ1-1; D: NA; DNA: TGTGCCAGCATCTCGGGGGGGTACACTGAAGCTTTCTTT; CDR3: CASISGGYTEAFF
size: NA; V: TRBV11-2; J: TRBJ2-1; D: NA; DNA: TGTGCCAGCAGCTTAGCGGGGGTTAAGCAGTTCTTC; CDR3: CASSLAGVKQFF
size: NA; V: TRBV24-1; J: TRBJ1-2; D: TRBD1; DNA: TGTGCCACCAGTGATACGGACAGGGAAGACTATGGCTACACCTTC; CDR3: CATSDTDREDYGYTF
size: NA; V: TRBV9; J: TRBJ2-5; D: TRBD2; DNA: TGTGCCAGCAGCGCGACTAGCGGGAGGCTGGAGACCCAGTACTTC; CDR3: CASSATSGRLETQYF
size: NA; V: TRBV5-1; J: TRBJ2-5; D: NA; DNA: TGCGCCAGCAGCCGCGTCGGTCGAGAGACCCAGTACTTC; CDR3: CASSRVGRETQYF
size: NA; V: TRBV7-2; J: TRBJ1-6; D: NA; DNA: TGTGCCAGCAGCCAAGACAGCTATAATTCACCCCTCCACTTT; CDR3: CASSQDSYNSPLHF
size: few; V: TRBV9; J: TRBJ2-1; D: NA; DNA: TGTGCCAGCAGCGTATTTGGGAGCTCCTACAATGAGCAGTTCTTC; CDR3: CASSVFGSSYNEQFF